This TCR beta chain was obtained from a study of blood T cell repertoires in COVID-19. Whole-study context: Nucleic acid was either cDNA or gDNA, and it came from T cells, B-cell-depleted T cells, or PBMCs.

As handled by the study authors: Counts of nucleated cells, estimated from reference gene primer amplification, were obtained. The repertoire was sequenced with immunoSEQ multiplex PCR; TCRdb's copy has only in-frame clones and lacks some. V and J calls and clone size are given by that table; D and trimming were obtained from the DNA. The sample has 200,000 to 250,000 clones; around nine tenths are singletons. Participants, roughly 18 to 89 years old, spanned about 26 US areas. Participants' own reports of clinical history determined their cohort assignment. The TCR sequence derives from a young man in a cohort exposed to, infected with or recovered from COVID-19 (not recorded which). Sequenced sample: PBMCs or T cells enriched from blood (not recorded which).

The CDR3 region is CASSFSIRGEKLFF. CDR3 DNA: TGTGCCAGCAGCTTTAGTATTCGAGGTGAAAAACTGTTTTTT. V and J are TRBV7-6 and TRBJ1-4; no reliable D call. This CDR3 has 14 amino acids. Germline V gives CDR1 SGHVS, CDR2 FNYEAQ. Between the trimmed V and J ends, which lost 3 bases and 7 bases, there was a span of 12 bases.